The 9 T cell receptor beta chains below were found in one sample sequenced in a study of cytomegalovirus exposure and HLA in healthy donors. Researchers ran the PCR with 60 Vbeta and 13 Jbeta primers. Sequenced by immunoSEQ multiplex PCR; TCRdb stores in-frame clones only, minus some. The top ten hold 1.3% of the sample, which has some 130,000 clones, roughly 76% seen once. Sequenced input: PBMCs. These receptors were obtained from a woman aged 35 to 49 in good health and CMV-seronegative.

In this sample, this clone turned up a few times. The V and J genes are TRBV4-3 and TRBJ1-2; 7 bases align to TRBD1. CDR1 LGHNA and CDR2 YSLEER come from the germline V gene. The CDR3 extends over 15 amino acids. The V gene end was trimmed by 4 bases and the J gene end by 2 bases; junction bases not matched to a gene: 7. CDR3 coding DNA: TGCGCCAGCAGCCTTCGGGACAGAACGAACTATGGCTACACCTTC. This translates into CASSLRDRTNYGYTF.

This clone was counted between two and nine times. This sequence joins TRBV5-1 and TRBJ2-1; D is ambiguous. The CDR3 spans 14 residues. Trimming left V 0 bases short and J 0 bases short, with 4 bases between. Germline CDR1 reads SGHRS; CDR2 reads YFSETQ. CDR3 residues: CASSLVSSYNEQFF. The CDR3 DNA is TGCGCCAGCAGCTTGGTCTCCTCCTACAATGAGCAGTTCTTC.

The chain recombines TRBV15 with TRBJ2-2, with 8 bases matching TRBD1. V gave up 3 bases and J gave up 4 bases; unmatched junction bases: 7. The length of the CDR3 is 16 residues. Germline V gives CDR1 LNHNV, CDR2 YYDKDF (reference sequence). DNA for the CDR3: TGTGCCACCAGCAGGCGGGACAGGAGGCTCACCGGGGAGCTGTTTTTT. It codes for CATSRRDRRLTGELFF.

J is TRBJ2-7 and V is TRBV5-6; D not resolved. Germline-derived CDR1 and CDR2 are SGHDT and YYEEEE. The CDR3 has 14 residues. Between the trimmed V and J ends, which lost 0 bases and 2 bases, there was a span of 9 bases. CDR3 in DNA: TGTGCCAGCAGCTTGGCCGGAGCCGCCTACGAGCAGTACGTC. Protein: CASSLAGAAYEQYV.

This clone was observed a handful of times. This chain connects TRBV18 to TRBJ2-7, with 9 nucleotides matching TRBD2. Trimming at V came to 4 bases and at J to 7 bases, leaving 20 bases not matched to a gene. Germline V lookup: CDR1 KGHSH, CDR2 LQKENI. The CDR3 has 18 residues. In DNA, the CDR3 is TGTGCCAGCTCACGTTGGCTAGCGGGGAAGTACGTAGGGTCAGAGCAGTACGTC. This encodes CASSRWLAGKYVGSEQYV.

This chain joins TRBV9 and TRBJ1-4; tentative D call: TRBD1 (5 bases). The CDR3 is 13 amino acids. Per the germline V gene, CDR1 is SGDLS and CDR2 is YYNGEE. With 4 bases removed from V and 6 bases from J, the gap between germline ends came to 10 bases. This CDR3 reads CASSSDSYEKLFF. CDR3 sequence (DNA): TGTGCCAGCAGCTCTGACAGCTATGAAAAACTGTTTTTT. The full variable domain, rest sourced from reference TRBV9 and TRBJ1-4, is DSGVTQTPKHLITATGQRVTLRCSPRSGDLSVYWYQQSLDQGLQFLIQYYNGEERAKGNILERFSAQQFPDLHSELNLSSLELGDSALYFCASSSDSYEKLFFGSGTQLSVL.

This CDR3 reads CASSTGQFTEAFF. CDR3 coding DNA: TGTGCCAGCAGCACCGGACAGTTCACTGAAGCTTTCTTT. V is TRBV14 and J is TRBJ1-1; possible D gene TRBD1, 6 bases. This CDR3 has 13 amino acids. Germline V gene lookup returns CDR1 SGHDN and CDR2 FVKESK. The V end lost 5 bases, the J end lost 4 bases, and 11 bases lay between the germline ends. Full variable domain (missing parts from reference TRBV14 and TRBJ1-1): EAGVTQFPSHSVIEKGQTVTLRCDPISGHDNLYWYRRVMGKEIKFLLHFVKESKQDESGMPNNRFLAERTGGTYSTLKVQPAELEDSGVYFCASSTGQFTEAFFGQGTRLTVV.

This clone was counted between two and nine times. The chain carries TRBV10-3 and TRBJ1-5; a weak D match, TRBD1 (5 bases). V shed 2 bases and J shed 4 bases, with 9 bases lying between them. The length of the CDR3 is 14 residues. Germline values: CDR1 ENHRY, CDR2 SYGVKD. As DNA, the CDR3 is TGTGCCATCAGTGAGCTCAGGGATAATCAGCCCCAGCATTTT. It translates to CAISELRDNQPQHF.

V is TRBV6-6 and J is TRBJ1-2, with a tentative D call TRBD1 (5 bases). There are 13 residues in the CDR3. From germline, CDR1 is MNHNY and CDR2 SVGAGI (reference sequence). Deletions cut 0 bases from V and 8 bases from J, with 10 bases between. CDR3 in DNA: TGTGCCAGCAGTTACTCCCAGGGTTGGGGCTACACCTTC. This gives the protein CASSYSQGWGYTF.